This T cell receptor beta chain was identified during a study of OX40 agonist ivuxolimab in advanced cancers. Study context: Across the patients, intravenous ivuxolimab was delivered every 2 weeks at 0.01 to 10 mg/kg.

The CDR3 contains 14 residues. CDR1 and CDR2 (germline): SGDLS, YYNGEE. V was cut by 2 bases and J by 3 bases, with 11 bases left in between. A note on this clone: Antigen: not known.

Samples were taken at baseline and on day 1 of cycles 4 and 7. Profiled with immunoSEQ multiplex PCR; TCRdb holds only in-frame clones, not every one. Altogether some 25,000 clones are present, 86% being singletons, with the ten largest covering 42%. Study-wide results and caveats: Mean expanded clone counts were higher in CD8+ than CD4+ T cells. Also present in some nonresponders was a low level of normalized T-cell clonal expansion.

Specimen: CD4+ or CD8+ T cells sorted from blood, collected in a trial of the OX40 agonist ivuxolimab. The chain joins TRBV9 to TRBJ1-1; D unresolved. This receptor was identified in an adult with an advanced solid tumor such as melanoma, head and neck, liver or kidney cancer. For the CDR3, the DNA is TGTGCCAGCAGCGTCTCGGGGTCGTACACTGAAGCTTTCTTT. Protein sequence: CASSVSGSYTEAFF. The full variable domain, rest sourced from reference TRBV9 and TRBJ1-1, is DSGVTQTPKHLITATGQRVTLRCSPRSGDLSVYWYQQSLDQGLQFLIQYYNGEERAKGNILERFSAQQFPDLHSELNLSSLELGDSALYFCASSVSGSYTEAFFGQGTRLTVV.